A selection of T cell receptor beta chains follows, all from one sample in a study of T-cell memory formation after mild COVID-19. Each CDR3 protein gets one entry after TCRdb re-called the 5' RACE reads with MiXCR. Of over 250,000 distinct CDR3 sequences in the sample, roughly 15% were seen once. Sequencing used PBMCs or a T cell subset sorted from them (not recorded which). The receptors originated from a man younger than 35 who had mild COVID-19 (a few samples of this study predate the infection). Cell type and time point are not known. The CDR3 runs from the conserved cysteine through the conserved F or W.

v_gene	j_gene	CDR3aa
TRBV9	TRBJ1-2	CASSVQFSALTF
TRBV7-2	TRBJ2-5	CASSFIWGNDGTQYF
TRBV4-3	TRBJ1-5	CASSQETGIRQPQHF
TRBV5-1	TRBJ1-1	CASSLQPGNTEAFF
TRBV6-2/TRBV6-3	TRBJ2-3	CASFSGTDTQYF
TRBV5-1	TRBJ1-1	CASSIDRDDGAFF
TRBV7-9	TRBJ1-1	CASSSGQGWTEAFF
TRBV27	TRBJ2-5	CASSARLADPQETQYF
TRBV4-1	TRBJ2-2	CASSSNQGGAGELFF
TRBV27	TRBJ2-5	CASRRGRGETQYF
TRBV7-9	TRBJ1-2	CASTRDREGPRWMGYTF
TRBV6-2/TRBV6-3	TRBJ2-3	CASKTSITDTQYF
TRBV4-3	TRBJ2-6	CASSQTGQGLRGANVLTF
TRBV7-6	TRBJ2-1	CASSPGGTGGEEQFF
TRBV7-9	TRBJ1-2	CASSWVQGTVYGYTF
TRBV27	TRBJ1-2	CASRQPGGYGYTF
TRBV5-1	TRBJ2-2	CASSLPLTTVSNTGELFF